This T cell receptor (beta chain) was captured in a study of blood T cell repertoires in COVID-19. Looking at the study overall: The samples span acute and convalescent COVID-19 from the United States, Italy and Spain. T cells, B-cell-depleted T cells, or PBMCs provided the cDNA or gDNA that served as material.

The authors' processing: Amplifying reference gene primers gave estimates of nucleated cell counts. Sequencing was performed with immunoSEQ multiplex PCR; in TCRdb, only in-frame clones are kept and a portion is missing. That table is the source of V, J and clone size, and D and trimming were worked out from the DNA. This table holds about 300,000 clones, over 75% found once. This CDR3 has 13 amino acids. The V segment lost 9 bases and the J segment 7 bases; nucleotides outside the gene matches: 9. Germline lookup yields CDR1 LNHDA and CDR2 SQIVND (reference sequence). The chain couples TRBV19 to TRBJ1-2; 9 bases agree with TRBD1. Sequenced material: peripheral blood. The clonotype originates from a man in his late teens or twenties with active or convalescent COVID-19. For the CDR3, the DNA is TGTGCCAGCACAATCAGGGACAGGGCTGGCTACACCTTC. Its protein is CASTIRDRAGYTF. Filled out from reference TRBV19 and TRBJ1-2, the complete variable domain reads DGGITQSPKYLFRKEGQNVTLSCEQNLNHDAMYWYRQDPGQGLRLIYYSQIVNDFQKGDIAEGYSVSREKKESFPLTVTSAQKNPTAFYLCASTIRDRAGYTFGSGTRLTVV.